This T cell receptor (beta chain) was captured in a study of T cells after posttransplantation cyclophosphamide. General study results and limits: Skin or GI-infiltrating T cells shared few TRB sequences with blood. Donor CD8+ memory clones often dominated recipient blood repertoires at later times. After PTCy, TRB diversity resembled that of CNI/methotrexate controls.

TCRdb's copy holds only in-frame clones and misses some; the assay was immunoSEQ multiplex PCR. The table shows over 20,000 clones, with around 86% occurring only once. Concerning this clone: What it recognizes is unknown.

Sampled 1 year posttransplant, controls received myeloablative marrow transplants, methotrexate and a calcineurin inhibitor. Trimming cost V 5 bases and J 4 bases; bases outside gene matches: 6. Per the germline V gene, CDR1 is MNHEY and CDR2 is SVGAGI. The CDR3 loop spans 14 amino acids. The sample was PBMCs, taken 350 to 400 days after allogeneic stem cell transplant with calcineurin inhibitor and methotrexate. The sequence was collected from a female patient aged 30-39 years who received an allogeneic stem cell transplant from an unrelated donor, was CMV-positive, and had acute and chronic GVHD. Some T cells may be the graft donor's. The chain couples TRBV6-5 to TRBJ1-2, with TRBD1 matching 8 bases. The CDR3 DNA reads TGTGCCAGCAGTAACAGGGGGGCAATCTATGGCTACACCTTC. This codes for CASSNRGAIYGYTF.